The T cell receptor beta chain under discussion was sequenced for a study of blood T cell repertoires in COVID-19. At the level of the study: From the United States, Italy and Spain came samples of acute and convalescent COVID-19. Nucleic acid was either cDNA or gDNA, and it came from T cells, B-cell-depleted T cells, or PBMCs.

In the original analysis: Quantification of nucleated cells was approximated via reference gene primer amplification. TCRdb keeps only in-frame clones here, not all; method: immunoSEQ multiplex PCR. Clone size and V and J calls were adopted from that table, with D and trimming inferred from the DNA. The sample contains 200,000 or so clones, almost 80% of which appear only once. There are 14 residues in the CDR3. J gave up 2 bases and V 5 bases, and 5 bases lay outside the gene matches. Looked up from germline, CDR1 is SGHTA and CDR2 is FQGTGA. The rearrangement links TRBV7-3 to TRBJ2-7, with 8 bases lining up with TRBD2. The clonotype comes from a man aged 55 to 69 with active or convalescent COVID-19. Input material: peripheral blood. This CDR3 is CASSPRGGAYEQYF. As DNA, the CDR3 is TGTGCCAGCAGCCCCCGGGGGGGGGCCTACGAGCAGTACTTC.